This TCR beta chain was sequenced in a study of blood T cell repertoires in COVID-19 (dated by TCRdb to the early 2020s). About the investigation overall: Samples covering the acute and convalescent phases of COVID-19 were provided by collaborators in the United States, Italy and Spain. The material from the prospective study consisted of cDNA or gDNA derived from T cells, B-cell-depleted T cells, or PBMCs. A de-identified subject ID, COVID-19 status, age in years and sex were almost always included in the sample metadata. The samples were drawn from the first 160 participants of the ongoing ImmuneRACE study and from over 950 subjects provided by 6 global collaborators. The dataset comprised deeply sampled blood TCRbeta repertoires from subjects exposed to, actively infected with, or recovered from COVID-19. The repertoires were released in a freely available public database intended as a resource for research on the immune response to SARS-CoV-2. Where available, HLA class I and class II types were obtained from metadata supplied by the sample provider rather than from assay-based typing. Study-wide conclusions, independent of this receptor: How much clinical and demographic metadata was included differed by source and by participant, and the metadata was provided uncurated.

Of note for this clone: Its antigen remains unidentified. Qualities for individual bases were not recorded, and no much larger clone is one base off.

CDR1 and CDR2 were assigned from the germline V gene as SGHRS and YFSETQ. Including cysteine and phenylalanine, the CDR3 has 13 amino acids. Only the CDR3 DNA is retained, 39 bases long and in frame from the first base. Trimming at the junction amounts to 2 bases on V and 13 bases on J, and the germline ends lie 19 bases apart. One collaborating source in Seattle enrolled patients while the patients were actively infected and followed the patients over time throughout the course of disease. Whole blood was collected in K2EDTA tubes by collaborating institutions according to the institutions' own protocols. For TCRbeta analysis, collaborators shipped samples in one of three forms: frozen whole blood, isolated PBMCs, or DNA extracted from either of those sample types. The immunoSEQ Assay, a bias-controlled multiplex PCR, was used to amplify TCRbeta CDR3 regions from genomic DNA. The study's own analysis went as follows. The number of nucleated cells in each sample was estimated from the amplification of reference gene primers within the assay. Sequence reads were collapsed and filtered to measure the absolute abundance of every unique TCRbeta CDR3 rearrangement. For each sample, productive Simpson clonality was calculated as the square root of Simpson's diversity index across productive rearrangements. In TCRdb, the immuneACCESS table is reduced to in-frame sequences with V and J assigned. These tables do not hold every clone; where another copy was compared, an unresolved V gene accounts for under half, and the others remain unexplained. The V and J calls and the clone size are those of that table, but D and trimming were determined from the DNA. The table for this sample lists approximately 75,000 clones; approximately 86% of them were counted only once. About 6.5% of the sample lies in the top ten.

The sequence came from an older man with COVID-19, enrolled during active disease. This chain is built from TRBV5-1 and TRBJ2-7; the D gene is possibly TRBD1, with 6 bases matching. What was sequenced was peripheral blood. The CDR3 protein sequence reads: CASSFTGGERLYF. The DNA reads TGCGCCAGCAGCTTCACTGGGGGCGAGCGGCTATACTTC.